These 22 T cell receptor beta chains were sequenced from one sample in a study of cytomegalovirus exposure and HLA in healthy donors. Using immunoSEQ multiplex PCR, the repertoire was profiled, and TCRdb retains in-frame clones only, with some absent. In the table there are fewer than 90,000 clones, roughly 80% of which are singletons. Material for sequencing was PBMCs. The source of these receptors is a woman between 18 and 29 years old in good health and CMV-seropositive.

The CDR3 coding sequence is TGCGCCAGCCTACAGGGGTTTGTTGACACGCAGTATTTT. Encoded protein: CASLQGFVDTQYF. This chain links TRBV10-2 with TRBJ2-3, with TRBD1 identical over 7 bases. Germline trimming cut 8 bases from V and 9 bases from J; bases unmatched to any gene: 11. This CDR3 has 13 amino acids. Germline V CDR1 and CDR2: WSHSY, SAAADI.

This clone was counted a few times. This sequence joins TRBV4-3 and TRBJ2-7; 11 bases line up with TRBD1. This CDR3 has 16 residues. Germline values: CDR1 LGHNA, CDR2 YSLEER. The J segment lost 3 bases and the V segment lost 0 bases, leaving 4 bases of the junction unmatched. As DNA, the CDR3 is TGCGCCAGCAGCCAAGAGCCCGGGACAGGGGGCTACGAGCAGTACTTC. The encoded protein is CASSQEPGTGGYEQYF.

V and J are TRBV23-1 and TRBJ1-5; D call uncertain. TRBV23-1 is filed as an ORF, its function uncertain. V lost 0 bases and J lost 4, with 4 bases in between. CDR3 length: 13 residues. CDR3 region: CASSQSRNQPQHF. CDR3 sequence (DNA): TGCGCCAGCAGTCAATCGCGGAATCAGCCCCAGCATTTT.

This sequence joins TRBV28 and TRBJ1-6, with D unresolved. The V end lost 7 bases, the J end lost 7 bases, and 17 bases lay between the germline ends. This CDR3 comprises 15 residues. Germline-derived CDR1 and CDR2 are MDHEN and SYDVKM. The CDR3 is CASIHSGRRNSPLHF. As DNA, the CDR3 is TGTGCCAGCATCCACTCCGGCAGGAGGAATTCACCCCTCCACTTT.

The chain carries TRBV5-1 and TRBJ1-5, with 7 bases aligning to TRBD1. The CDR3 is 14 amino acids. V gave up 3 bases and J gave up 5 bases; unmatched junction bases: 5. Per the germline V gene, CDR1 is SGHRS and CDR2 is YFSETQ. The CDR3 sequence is CASSWTGTDQPQHF. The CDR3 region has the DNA TGCGCCAGCAGCTGGACCGGGACAGATCAGCCCCAGCATTTT.

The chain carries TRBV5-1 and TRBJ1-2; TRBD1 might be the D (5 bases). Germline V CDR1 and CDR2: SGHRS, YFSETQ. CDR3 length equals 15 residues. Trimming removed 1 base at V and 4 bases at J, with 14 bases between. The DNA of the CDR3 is TGCGCCAGCAGCTTGAAAGGTCTGGACACCTATGGCTACACCTTC. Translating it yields CASSLKGLDTYGYTF.

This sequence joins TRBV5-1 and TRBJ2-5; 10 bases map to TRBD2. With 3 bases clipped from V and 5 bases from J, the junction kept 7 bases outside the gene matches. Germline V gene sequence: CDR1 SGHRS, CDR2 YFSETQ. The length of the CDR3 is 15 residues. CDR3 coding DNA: TGCGCCAGCAGCTCTCAGGGAGCGGGGGGGGAGACCCAGTACTTC. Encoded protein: CASSSQGAGGETQYF.

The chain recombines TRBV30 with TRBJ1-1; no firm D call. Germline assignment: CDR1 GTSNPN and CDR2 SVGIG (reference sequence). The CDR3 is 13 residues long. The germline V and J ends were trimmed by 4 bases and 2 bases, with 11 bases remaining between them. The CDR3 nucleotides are TGTGCCTGGATGGAGGAACCAAACACTGAAGCTTTCTTT. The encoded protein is CAWMEEPNTEAFF.

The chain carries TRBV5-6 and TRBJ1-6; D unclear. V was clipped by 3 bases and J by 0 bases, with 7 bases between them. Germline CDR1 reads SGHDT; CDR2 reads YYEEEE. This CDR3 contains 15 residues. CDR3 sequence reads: CASSSQSSYNSPLHF. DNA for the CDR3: TGTGCCAGCAGCTCACAGAGCTCCTATAATTCACCCCTCCACTTT. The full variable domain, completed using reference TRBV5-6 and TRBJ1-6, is DAGVTQSPTHLIKTRGQQVTLRCSPKSGHDTVSWYQQALGQGPQFIFQYYEEEERQRGNFPDRFSGHQFPNYSSELNVNALLLGDSALYLCASSSQSSYNSPLHFGNGTRLTVT.

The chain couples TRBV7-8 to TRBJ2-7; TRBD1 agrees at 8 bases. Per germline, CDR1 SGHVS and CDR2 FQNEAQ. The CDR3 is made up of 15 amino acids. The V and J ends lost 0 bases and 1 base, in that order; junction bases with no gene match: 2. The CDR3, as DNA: TGTGCCAGCAGCTTAGCTGGGACAGGATCCTACGAGCAGTACTTC. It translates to CASSLAGTGSYEQYF.

CDR3: CASSPHNPGLAGVTDTQYF. As DNA, the CDR3 is TGTGCCAGCAGCCCTCACAACCCTGGACTAGCGGGGGTAACAGATACGCAGTATTTT. The J gene is TRBJ2-3, the V gene TRBV9; TRBD2 matches 13 bases. Germline V gene data show CDR1 as SGDLS and CDR2 as YYNGEE. This CDR3 spans 19 amino acids. Unmatched junction bases numbered 14, after V lost 4 bases and J lost 3 bases.

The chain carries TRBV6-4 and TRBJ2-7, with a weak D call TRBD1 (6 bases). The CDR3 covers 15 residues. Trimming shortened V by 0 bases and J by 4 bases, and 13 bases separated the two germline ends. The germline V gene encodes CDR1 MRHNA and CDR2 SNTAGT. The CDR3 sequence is CASSDSRAGEYEQYF. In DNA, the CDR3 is TGTGCCAGCAGTGACTCGAGGGCAGGGGAATACGAGCAGTACTTC.

The CDR3 spells CASSTLDRGSNQPQHF. CDR3 sequence (DNA): TGTGCCAGTAGTACCCTTGACAGGGGGAGCAATCAGCCCCAGCATTTT. This sequence joins TRBV19 and TRBJ1-5; 9 nucleotides align to TRBD1. Trimming took 4 bases from V and 1 from J; bases not matched to a gene: 5. CDR1 is LNHDA, CDR2 SQIVND, per germline (reference sequence). The CDR3 runs to 16 residues.

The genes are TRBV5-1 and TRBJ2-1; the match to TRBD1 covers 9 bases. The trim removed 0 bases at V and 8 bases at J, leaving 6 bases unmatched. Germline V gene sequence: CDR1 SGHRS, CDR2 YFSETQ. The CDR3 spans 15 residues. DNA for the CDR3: TGCGCCAGCAGCTTGGCCGGGGACAGGGCCGATGAGCAGTTCTTC. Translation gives CASSLAGDRADEQFF.

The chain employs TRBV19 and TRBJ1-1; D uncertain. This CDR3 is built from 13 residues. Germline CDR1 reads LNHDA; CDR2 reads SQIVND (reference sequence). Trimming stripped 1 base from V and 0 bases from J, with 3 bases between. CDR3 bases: TGTGCCAGTAGTATAGCTGTGAACACTGAAGCTTTCTTT. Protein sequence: CASSIAVNTEAFF.

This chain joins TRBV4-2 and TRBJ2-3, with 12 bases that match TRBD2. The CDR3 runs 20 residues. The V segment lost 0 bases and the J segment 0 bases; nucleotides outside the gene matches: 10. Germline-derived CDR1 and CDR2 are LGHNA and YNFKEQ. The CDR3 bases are TGTGCCAGCAGCCAAGATCTTGGACTAGCGGGACATTCTAGCACAGATACGCAGTATTTT. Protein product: CASSQDLGLAGHSSTDTQYF.

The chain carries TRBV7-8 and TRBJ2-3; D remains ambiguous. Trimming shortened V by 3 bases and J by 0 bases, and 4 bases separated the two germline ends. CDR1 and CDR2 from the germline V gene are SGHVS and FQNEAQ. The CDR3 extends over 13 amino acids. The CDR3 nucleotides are TGTGCCAGCAGCTTCGGGAGCACAGATACGCAGTATTTT. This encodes CASSFGSTDTQYF. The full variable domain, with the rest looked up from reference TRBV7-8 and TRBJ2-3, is GAGVSQSPRYKVAKRGQDVALRCDPISGHVSLFWYQQALGQGPEFLTYFQNEAQLDKSGLPSDRFFAERPEGSVSTLKIQRTQQEDSAVYLCASSFGSTDTQYFGPGTRLTVL.

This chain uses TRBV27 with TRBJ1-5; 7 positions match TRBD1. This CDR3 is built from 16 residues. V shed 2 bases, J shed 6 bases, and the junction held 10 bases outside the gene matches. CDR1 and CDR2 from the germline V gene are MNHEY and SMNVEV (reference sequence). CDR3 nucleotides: TGTGCCAGCAGTTTAGGGGCGACAGGGTCGGTTCAGCCCCAGCATTTT. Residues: CASSLGATGSVQPQHF.

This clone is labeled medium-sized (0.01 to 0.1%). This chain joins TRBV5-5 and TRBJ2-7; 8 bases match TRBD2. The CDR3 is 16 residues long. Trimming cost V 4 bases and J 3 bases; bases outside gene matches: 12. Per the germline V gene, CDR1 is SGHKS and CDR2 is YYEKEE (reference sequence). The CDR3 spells CASSPPSGTRIYEQYF. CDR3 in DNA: TGTGCCAGCAGCCCACCGTCCGGGACTAGAATCTACGAGCAGTACTTC.

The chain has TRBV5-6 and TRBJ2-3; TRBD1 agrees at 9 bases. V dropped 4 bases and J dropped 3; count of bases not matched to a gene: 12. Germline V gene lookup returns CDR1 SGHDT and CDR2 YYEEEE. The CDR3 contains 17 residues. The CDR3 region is CASSATGGRWTTDTQYF. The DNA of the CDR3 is TGTGCCAGCAGCGCCACAGGGGGCCGGTGGACGACAGATACGCAGTATTTT.

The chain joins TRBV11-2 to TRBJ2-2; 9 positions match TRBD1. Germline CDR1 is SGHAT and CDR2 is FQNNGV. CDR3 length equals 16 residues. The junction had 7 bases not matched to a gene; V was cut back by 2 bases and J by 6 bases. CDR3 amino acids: CASSLYGTGLSGELFF. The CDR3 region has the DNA TGTGCCAGCAGCTTATACGGGACAGGGCTATCCGGGGAGCTGTTTTTT.

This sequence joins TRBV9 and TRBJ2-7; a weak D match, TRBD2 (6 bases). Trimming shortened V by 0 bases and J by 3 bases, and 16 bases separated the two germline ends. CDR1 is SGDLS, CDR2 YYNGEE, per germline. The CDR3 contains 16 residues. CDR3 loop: CASSVGGLSISYEQYF. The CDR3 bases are TGTGCCAGCAGCGTAGGGGGACTGTCTATTAGCTACGAGCAGTACTTC. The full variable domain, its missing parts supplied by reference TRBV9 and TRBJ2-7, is DSGVTQTPKHLITATGQRVTLRCSPRSGDLSVYWYQQSLDQGLQFLIQYYNGEERAKGNILERFSAQQFPDLHSELNLSSLELGDSALYFCASSVGGLSISYEQYFGPGTRLTVT.